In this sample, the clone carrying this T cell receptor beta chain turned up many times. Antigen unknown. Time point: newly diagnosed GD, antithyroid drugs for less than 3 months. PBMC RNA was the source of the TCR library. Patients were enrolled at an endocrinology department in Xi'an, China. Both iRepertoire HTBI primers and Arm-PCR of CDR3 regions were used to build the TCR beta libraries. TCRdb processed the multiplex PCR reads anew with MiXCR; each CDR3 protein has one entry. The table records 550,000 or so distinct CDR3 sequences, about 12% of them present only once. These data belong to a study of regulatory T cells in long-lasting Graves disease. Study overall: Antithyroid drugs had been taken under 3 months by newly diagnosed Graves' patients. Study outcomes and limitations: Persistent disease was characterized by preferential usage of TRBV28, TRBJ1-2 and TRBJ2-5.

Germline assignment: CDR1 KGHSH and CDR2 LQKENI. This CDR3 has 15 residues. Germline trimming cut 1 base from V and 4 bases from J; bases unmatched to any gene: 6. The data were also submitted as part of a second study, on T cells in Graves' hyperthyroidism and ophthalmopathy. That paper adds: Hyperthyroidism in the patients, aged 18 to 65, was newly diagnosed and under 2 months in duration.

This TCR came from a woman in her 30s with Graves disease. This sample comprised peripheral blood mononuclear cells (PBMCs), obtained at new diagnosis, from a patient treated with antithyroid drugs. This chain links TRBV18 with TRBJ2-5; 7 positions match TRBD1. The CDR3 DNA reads TGTGCCAGCTCACCACAGGCCAGGGGGACAGAGACCCAGTACTTC. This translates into CASSPQARGTETQYF. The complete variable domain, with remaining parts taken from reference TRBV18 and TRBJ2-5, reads NAGVMQNPRHLVRRRGQEARLRCSPMKGHSHVYWYRQLPEEGLKFMVYLQKENIIDESGMPKERFSAEFPKEGPSILRIQQVVRGDSAAYFCASSPQARGTETQYFGPGTRLLVL.